These T cell receptor beta chains were read from a single sample in a study of cytomegalovirus exposure and HLA in healthy donors. Produced via immunoSEQ multiplex PCR; TCRdb's table is partial and in-frame only. The table includes 150,000 or so clones, 65% to 90% detected once. The sample consisted of PBMCs. The receptor set was obtained from a woman aged 50 to 60 in good health and CMV-seropositive. The CDR3 runs from the conserved cysteine through the conserved F or W. D genes are given only for firm matches. Some rows mark clone size as missing; the rest say once, few, many or name a class of expanded clone.

V gene,D gene,clone size,J gene,CDR3 DNA,CDR3 protein
TRBV4-2,TRBD2,NA,TRBJ2-2,TGTGCCAGCAGCCCGAAGAGCGGGGCATCCGGGGAGCTGTTTTTT,CASSPKSGASGELFF
TRBV19,NA,NA,TRBJ2-7,TGTGCCAGTAGTACTCGGGTCCGCCCCTACGAGCAGTACTTC,CASSTRVRPYEQYF
TRBV6-4,NA,once,TRBJ1-1,TGTGCCAGCAGAGCCACAGGGACGGGCACTGAAGCTTTCTTT,CASRATGTGTEAFF
TRBV29-1,TRBD1,NA,TRBJ2-3,TGCAGCGTACCGGACAGGGAAGATACGCAGTATTTT,CSVPDREDTQYF
TRBV6-6,NA,NA,TRBJ1-2,TGTGCCAGCAGTTACCGGGGGACTAACTATGGCTACACCTTC,CASSYRGTNYGYTF
TRBV6-1,TRBD1,NA,TRBJ2-4,TGTGCCAGCAGTGTTGAGGGGACAGTCCGCTTAGCCAAAAACATTCAGTACTTC,CASSVEGTVRLAKNIQYF
TRBV12-5,NA,NA,TRBJ2-2,TGTGCTAGTGGGTCTGACAGGCCCCTGAGTGGGACCGGGGAGCTGTTTTTT,CASGSDRPLSGTGELFF
TRBV5-4,NA,few,TRBJ2-3,TGTGCCAGCAGCTTAGCGGGCCCTGCAGATACGCAGTATTTT,CASSLAGPADTQYF
TRBV12-2,NA,NA,TRBJ2-1,TGTGCAAGTCGCTTAGTAAAGGACAGGGAGGGATCCTACAATGAGCAGTTCTTC,CASRLVKDREGSYNEQFF
TRBV19,TRBD1,NA,TRBJ2-1,TGTGCCAGTAGTATGGGGACAGGGGGCTATGAGCAGTTCTTC,CASSMGTGGYEQFF
TRBV19,TRBD1,NA,TRBJ2-4,TGTGCCAGTATGAGGACAGGGCTCGCCAAAAACATTCAGTACTTC,CASMRTGLAKNIQYF
TRBV2,TRBD1,NA,TRBJ2-7,TGTGCCAGCAGTGAAGACAGGGGCTACGAGCAGTACTTC,CASSEDRGYEQYF
TRBV7-9,NA,NA,TRBJ1-5,TGTGCCAGCAGCTTAGGGGACACCCGCAATCAGCCCCAGCATTTT,CASSLGDTRNQPQHF
TRBV5-1,TRBD2,NA,TRBJ2-1,TGCGCCAGCAGCTTGTTGTCGGTTGAGCGGGGGAGCTCCTACAATGAGCAGTTCTTC,CASSLLSVERGSSYNEQFF
TRBV27,TRBD2,NA,TRBJ2-5,TGTGCCAGCAGTCCCCGAAGCGGGGGCTTTTTTGAGACCCAGTACTTC,CASSPRSGGFFETQYF
TRBV27,NA,NA,TRBJ1-6,TGTGCCAGCAGATCCTTCGGCACAGGAAATTCACCCCTCCACTTT,CASRSFGTGNSPLHF
TRBV7-9,TRBD2,NA,TRBJ2-4,TGTGCCAGCAGCTTGGGGGGGACTGCAACTCAGTACTTC,CASSLGGTATQYF
TRBV6-6,TRBD2,once,TRBJ2-7,TGTGCCAGCAGTTACTTTACTAGCGGGAACTACGAGCAGTACTTC,CASSYFTSGNYEQYF
TRBV6-5,NA,NA,TRBJ1-6,TGTGCCAGCCGGGACGAAAGGGGGAATAATTCACCCCTCCACTTT,CASRDERGNNSPLHF
TRBV27,NA,NA,TRBJ1-5,TGTGCCAGCAGTTACGGGAGCAGCAATCAGCCCCAGCATTTT,CASSYGSSNQPQHF
TRBV5-4,NA,few,TRBJ1-2,TGTGCCAGCAGCTTATCAACGGGATCAAACTATGGCTACACCTTC,CASSLSTGSNYGYTF
TRBV18,TRBD1,NA,TRBJ1-6,TGTGCCAGCTCACAAGGACAGGGGAATTCACCCCTCCACTTT,CASSQGQGNSPLHF
TRBV2,NA,NA,TRBJ2-3,TGTGCCAGCAGTACTGGGCACCGCACAGATACGCAGTATTTT,CASSTGHRTDTQYF
TRBV19,NA,NA,TRBJ1-1,TGTGCCAGTAGCCATTCCGGCACTGAAGCTTTCTTT,CASSHSGTEAFF
TRBV9,NA,NA,TRBJ1-6,TGTGCCAGCAGCGTAGGCCGCGATTCACCCCTCCACTTT,CASSVGRDSPLHF
TRBV2,NA,NA,TRBJ1-2,TGTGCCAGCAGTGACGGGGTGGATATCTATGGCTACACCTTC,CASSDGVDIYGYTF